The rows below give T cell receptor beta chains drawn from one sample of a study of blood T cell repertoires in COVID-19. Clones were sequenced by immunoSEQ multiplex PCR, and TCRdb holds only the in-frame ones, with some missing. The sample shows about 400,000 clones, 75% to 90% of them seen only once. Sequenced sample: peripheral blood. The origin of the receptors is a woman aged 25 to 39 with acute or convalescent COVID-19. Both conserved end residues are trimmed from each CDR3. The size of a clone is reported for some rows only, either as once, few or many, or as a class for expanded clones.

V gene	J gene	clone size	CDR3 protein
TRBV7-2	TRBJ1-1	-	ASRFTGSKTEAF
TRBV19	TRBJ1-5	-	ASSTTAGGQPQH
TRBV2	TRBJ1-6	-	ASTPEASYNSPLH
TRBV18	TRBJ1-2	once	ASSPDLTGTNYGYT
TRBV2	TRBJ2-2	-	ASRTDRPHTGELF
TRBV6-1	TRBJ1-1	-	ASSEGGPGTEAF
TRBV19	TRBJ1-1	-	ASSPGQGVSEAF
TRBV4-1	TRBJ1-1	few	ASSQGDTLRGAF
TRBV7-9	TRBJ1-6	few	ASSLGTGDSPLH
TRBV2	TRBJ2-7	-	ASSGDRRPYEQY
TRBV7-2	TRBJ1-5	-	ASSLQGNQPQH
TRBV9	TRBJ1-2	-	ASSVDDFGGSYGYT
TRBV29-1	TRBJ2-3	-	SVRQGSSTDTQY
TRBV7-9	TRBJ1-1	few	ASSLYPNRNTEAF
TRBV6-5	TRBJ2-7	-	ASTRDSLTSYEQY
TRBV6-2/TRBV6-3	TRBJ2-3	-	ASSFGTSGTDTQY
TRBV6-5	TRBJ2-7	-	ALHSGYEQY
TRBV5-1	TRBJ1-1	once	ASSMGTGGMNTEAF
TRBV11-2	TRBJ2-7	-	ASSLDRDEQY
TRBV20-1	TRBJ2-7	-	SASQGAREQY
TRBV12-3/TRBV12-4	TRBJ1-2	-	ASSFYYGYT
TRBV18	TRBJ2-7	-	ASSLTISYEQY
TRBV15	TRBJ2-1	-	ATSRGGTGSYNEQF
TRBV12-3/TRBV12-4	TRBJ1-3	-	ASKAGRNTIY
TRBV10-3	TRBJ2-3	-	AISEFDSGTDTQY
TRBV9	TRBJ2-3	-	ASSVTGTGMSASTDTQY
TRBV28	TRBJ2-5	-	ASSSGLAGGYNWKTQY
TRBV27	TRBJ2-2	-	ASSPYRRALGELF
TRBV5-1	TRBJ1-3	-	ASSPGQAGNTIY
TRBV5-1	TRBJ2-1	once	ASSPDTLPSYNEQF
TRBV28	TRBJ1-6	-	ASRPQSRGLLYNSPLH
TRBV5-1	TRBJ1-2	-	ASSRDRVDGYT
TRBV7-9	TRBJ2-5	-	ASSTPTGTKTQY
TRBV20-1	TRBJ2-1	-	SASGEGTSGGEQF
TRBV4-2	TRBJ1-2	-	ASSQDPPRQGANYGYT
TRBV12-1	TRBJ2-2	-	ASSLPGGSPGELF
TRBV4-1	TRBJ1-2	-	ASSQVYSHYGYT
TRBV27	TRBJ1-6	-	ASHDRGNSPLH
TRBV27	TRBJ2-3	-	ASSLLAGGPTDTQY
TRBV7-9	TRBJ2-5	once	ASSLVGQVGETQY
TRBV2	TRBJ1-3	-	ASRRGGSGNTIY
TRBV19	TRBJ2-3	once	ASSGEGLPKPTDTQY
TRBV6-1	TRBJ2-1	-	ASSERGGPNEQF
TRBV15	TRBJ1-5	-	ATSRDRINQPQH
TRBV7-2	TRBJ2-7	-	ASSFLSYEQY
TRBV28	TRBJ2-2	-	ASSLTPGAGELF
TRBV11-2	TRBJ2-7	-	ASSFLPGQSYEQY